The T cell receptor beta chain described here comes from a study of blood T cell repertoires in COVID-19. Study as a whole: Both acute and convalescent COVID-19 samples were obtained from the United States, Italy and Spain. Nucleic acid was either cDNA or gDNA, and it came from T cells, B-cell-depleted T cells, or PBMCs.

Per the study methods: The assay estimated nucleated cells by amplifying reference gene primers. Method: immunoSEQ multiplex PCR; TCRdb's copy keeps in-frame clones and lacks some. V and J calls and clone size come straight from that table; D and trimming were deduced from the DNA. This table has approximately 120,000 clones, approximately 81% appearing once. CDR3 size: 14 residues. Germline V lookup: CDR1 MNHEY, CDR2 SVGAGI. V lost 7 bases and J lost 4; bases outside the gene matches: 7. Sample: peripheral blood. The gene calls are TRBV6-5 and TRBJ2-7, with 10 bases that match TRBD1. This receptor was obtained from a man between 60 and 75 years old with acute or convalescent COVID-19. The CDR3 sequence is CASKRTGGKYEQYF. CDR3 nucleotides: TGTGCCAGCAAACGGACAGGGGGAAAGTACGAGCAGTACTTC.